This T cell receptor beta chain was found in a study of blood T cell repertoires in COVID-19. Across the study: Sample material is recorded as cDNA or gDNA derived from T cells, B-cell-depleted T cells, or PBMCs.

Cohorts were determined from participant-reported clinical history. Original methodology: Amplified reference gene primers provided the basis for estimating nucleated cell counts. Only in-frame clones appear in the TCRdb table, and some are missing; sequencing was by immunoSEQ multiplex PCR. V, J and clone size are those of that table, while D and trimming were read from the DNA. Of 70,000 to 90,000 clones in the sample, 80% to 90% were seen once. V was clipped by 0 bases and J by 2 bases, with 7 bases between them. The CDR3 contains 14 residues. Germline V gives CDR1 LGHNA, CDR2 YNFKEQ. The chain is built from TRBV4-2 and TRBJ1-1, with D tentatively TRBD1 (5 bases). This TCR was sampled from a woman aged 50 to 60 with acute COVID-19. The sample comprised PBMCs or T cells enriched from blood (not recorded which). As DNA, the CDR3 is TGTGCCAGCAGCCAAGATGACAGTAACACTGAAGCTTTCTTT. Its protein product is CASSQDDSNTEAFF.